This T cell receptor beta chain derives from a study of CD8 T cells in ankylosing spondylitis. Study observations and caveats: Prior work had noted some motif variants in reactive arthritis blood and synovial fluid. Disease-associated clonotypes exhibited CD8+ identity and were relatively infrequent in peripheral blood. What seemed typical of ankylosing spondylitis blood was a TCR beta motif built from roughly eight highly homologous variants. Enrichment of disease-linked clones was reportedly significant in matched ankylosing spondylitis synovial fluid.

Scientists made TCR beta libraries using quantitative 5'-RACE with molecular barcodes. TCRdb used MiXCR to reprocess the 5' RACE reads, holding one entry per CDR3 protein. The sample has about 540,000 distinct CDR3 sequences, roughly 13% seen once. Trimming cost V 6 bases and J 6 bases, with 17 bases left between them. The CDR3 extends over 14 amino acids. This clonotype appeared a few times. The target antigen is unknown. The source of this sequence is a male donor with ankylosing spondylitis. Sequencing was carried out using blood, either unsorted or a sorted T cell fraction (not recorded which). The chain links TRBV12-3 or TRBV12-4 to TRBJ2-5; perhaps TRBD2 as D (6 bases). The CDR3 DNA sequence: TGTGCCAGCAGCCCGGACTACCTCGGGAAGACCCAGTACTTC. It codes for CASSPDYLGKTQYF.